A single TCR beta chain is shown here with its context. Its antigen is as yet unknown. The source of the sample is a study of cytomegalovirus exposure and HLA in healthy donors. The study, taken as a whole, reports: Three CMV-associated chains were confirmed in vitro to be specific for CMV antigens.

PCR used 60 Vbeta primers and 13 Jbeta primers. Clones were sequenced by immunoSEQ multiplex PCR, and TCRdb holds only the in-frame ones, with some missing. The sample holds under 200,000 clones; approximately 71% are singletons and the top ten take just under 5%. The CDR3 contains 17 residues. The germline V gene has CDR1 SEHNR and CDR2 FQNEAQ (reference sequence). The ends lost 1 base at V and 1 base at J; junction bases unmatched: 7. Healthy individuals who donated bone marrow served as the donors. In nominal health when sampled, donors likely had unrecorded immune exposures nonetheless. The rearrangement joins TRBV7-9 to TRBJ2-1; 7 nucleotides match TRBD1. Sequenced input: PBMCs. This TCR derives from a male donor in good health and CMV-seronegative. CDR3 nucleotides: TGTGCCAGCAGCTTAGAACAGGGGCCCCTATCCTACAATGAGCAGTTCTTC. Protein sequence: CASSLEQGPLSYNEQFF. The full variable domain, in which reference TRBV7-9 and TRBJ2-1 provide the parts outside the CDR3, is DTGVSQNPRHKITKRGQNVTFRCDPISEHNRLYWYRQTLGQGPEFLTYFQNEAQLEKSRLLSDRFSAERPKGSFSTLEIQRTEQGDSAMYLCASSLEQGPLSYNEQFFGPGTRLTVL.